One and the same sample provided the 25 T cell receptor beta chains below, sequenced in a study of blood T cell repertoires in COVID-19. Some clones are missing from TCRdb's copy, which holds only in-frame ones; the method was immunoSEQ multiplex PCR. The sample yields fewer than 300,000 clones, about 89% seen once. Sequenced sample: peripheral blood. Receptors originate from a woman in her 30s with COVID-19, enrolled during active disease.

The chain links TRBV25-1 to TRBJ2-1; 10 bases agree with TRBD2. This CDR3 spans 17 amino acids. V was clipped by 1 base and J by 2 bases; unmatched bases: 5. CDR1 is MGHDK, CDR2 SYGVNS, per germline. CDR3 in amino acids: CASSESDLAGAYNEQFF. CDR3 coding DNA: TGTGCCAGCAGTGAATCCGATCTAGCGGGAGCCTACAATGAGCAGTTCTTC.

The DNA of the CDR3 is TGCGCCAGCAGCCAAGATCGGGGACTAGCGGGAGAGACCGGGGAGCTGTTTTTT. Amino acid sequence: CASSQDRGLAGETGELFF. V and J are TRBV4-1 and TRBJ2-2; 14 bases agree with TRBD2. V shed 0 bases and J 5 bases; nucleotides not matched to a gene: 5. Germline loops: CDR1 MGHRA, CDR2 YSYEKL. CDR3 size: 18 residues.

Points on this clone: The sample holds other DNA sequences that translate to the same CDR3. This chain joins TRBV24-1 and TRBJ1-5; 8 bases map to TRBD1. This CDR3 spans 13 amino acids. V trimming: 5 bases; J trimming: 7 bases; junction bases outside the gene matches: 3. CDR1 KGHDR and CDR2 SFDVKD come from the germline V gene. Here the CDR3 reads CATSATGEQPQHF. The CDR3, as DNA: TGTGCCACCAGTGCGACAGGGGAACAGCCCCAGCATTTT.

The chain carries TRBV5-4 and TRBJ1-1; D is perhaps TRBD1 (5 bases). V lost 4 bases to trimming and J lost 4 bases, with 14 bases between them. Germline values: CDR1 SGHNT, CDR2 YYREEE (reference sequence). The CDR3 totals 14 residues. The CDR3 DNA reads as TGTGCCAGCAGCCTCGAACGCGGGGGCACTGAAGCTTTCTTT. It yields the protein CASSLERGGTEAFF.

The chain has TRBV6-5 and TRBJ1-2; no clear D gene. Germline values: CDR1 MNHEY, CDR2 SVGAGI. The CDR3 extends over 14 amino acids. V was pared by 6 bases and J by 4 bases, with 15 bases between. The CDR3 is CASRPLTSVYGYTF. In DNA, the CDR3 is TGTGCCAGCAGACCACTGACATCCGTCTATGGCTACACCTTC.

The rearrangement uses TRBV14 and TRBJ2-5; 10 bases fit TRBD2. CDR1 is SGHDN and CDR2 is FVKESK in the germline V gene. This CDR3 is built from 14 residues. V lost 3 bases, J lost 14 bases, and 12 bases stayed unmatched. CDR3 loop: CASSQLTGLASTYF. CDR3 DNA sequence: TGTGCCAGCAGCCAGTTAACGGGACTAGCGTCGACTTACTTC.

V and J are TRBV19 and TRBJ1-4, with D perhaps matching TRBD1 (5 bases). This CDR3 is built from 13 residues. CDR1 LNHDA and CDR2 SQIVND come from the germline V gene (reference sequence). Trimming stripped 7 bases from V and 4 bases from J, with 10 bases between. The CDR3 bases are TGTGCCAGTAATGACAGACATAATGAAAAACTGTTTTTT. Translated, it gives CASNDRHNEKLFF.

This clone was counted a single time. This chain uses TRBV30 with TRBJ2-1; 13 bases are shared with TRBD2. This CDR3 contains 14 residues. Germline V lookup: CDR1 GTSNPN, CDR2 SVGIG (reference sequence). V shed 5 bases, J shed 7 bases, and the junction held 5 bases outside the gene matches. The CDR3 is CAWGRTSGRNEQFF. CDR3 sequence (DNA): TGTGCCTGGGGTAGGACTAGCGGGAGAAATGAGCAGTTCTTC. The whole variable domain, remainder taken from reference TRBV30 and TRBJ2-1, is SQTIHQWPATLVQPVGSPLSLECTVEGTSNPNLYWYRQAAGRGLQLLFYSVGIGQISSEVPQNLSASRPQDRQFILSSKKLLLSDSGFYLCAWGRTSGRNEQFFGPGTRLTVL.

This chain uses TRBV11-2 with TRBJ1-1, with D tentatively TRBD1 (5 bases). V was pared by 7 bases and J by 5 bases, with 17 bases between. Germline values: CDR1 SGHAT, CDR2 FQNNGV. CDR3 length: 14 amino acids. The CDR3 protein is CASTLGLRGTEAFF. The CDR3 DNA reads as TGTGCCAGCACCTTGGGACTCCGGGGGACTGAAGCTTTCTTT.

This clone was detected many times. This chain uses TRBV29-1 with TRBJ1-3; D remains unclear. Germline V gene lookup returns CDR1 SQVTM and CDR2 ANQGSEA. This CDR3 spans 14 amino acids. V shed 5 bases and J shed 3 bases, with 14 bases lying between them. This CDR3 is CSVSQHAGGNTIYF. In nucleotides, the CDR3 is TGCAGCGTTTCTCAGCATGCGGGTGGAAACACCATATATTTT.

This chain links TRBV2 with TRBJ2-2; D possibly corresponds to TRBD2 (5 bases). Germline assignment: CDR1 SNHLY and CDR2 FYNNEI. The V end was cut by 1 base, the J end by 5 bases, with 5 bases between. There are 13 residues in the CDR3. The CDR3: CASSEGGTGELFF. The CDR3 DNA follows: TGTGCCAGCAGTGAAGGAGGGACCGGGGAGCTGTTTTTT.

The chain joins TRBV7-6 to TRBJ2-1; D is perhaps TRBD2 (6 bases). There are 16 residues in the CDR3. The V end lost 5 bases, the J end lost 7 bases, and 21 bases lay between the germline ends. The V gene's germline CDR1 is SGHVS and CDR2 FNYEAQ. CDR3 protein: CASSDRRSGERNEQFF. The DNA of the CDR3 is TGTGCCAGCAGCGACCGGAGGTCGGGAGAGAGGAATGAGCAGTTCTTC.

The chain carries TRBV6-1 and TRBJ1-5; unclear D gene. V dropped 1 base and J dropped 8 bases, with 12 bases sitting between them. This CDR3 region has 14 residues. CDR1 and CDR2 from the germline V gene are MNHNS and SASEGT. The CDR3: CASSEGLYREPQHF. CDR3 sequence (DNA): TGTGCCAGCAGTGAAGGACTTTACCGGGAGCCCCAGCATTTT.

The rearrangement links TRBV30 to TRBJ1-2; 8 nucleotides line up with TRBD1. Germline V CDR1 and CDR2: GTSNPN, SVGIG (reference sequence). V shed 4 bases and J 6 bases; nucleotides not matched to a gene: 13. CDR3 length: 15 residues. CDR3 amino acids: CAWTKGQGASDGYTF. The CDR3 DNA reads TGTGCCTGGACGAAAGGGCAGGGGGCTAGTGATGGCTACACCTTC.

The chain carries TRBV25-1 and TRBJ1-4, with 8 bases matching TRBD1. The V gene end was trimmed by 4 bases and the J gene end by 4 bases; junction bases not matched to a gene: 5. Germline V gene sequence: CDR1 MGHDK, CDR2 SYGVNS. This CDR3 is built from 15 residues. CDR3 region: CASSADRVNNEKLFF. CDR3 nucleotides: TGTGCCAGCAGTGCGGACAGGGTCAATAATGAAAAACTGTTTTTT.

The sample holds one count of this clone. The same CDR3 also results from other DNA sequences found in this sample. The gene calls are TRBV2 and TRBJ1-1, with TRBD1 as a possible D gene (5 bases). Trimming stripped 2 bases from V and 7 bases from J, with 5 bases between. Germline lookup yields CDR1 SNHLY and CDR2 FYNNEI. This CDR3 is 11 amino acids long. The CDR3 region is CASSERGEAFF. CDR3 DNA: TGTGCCAGCAGTGAAAGGGGTGAAGCTTTCTTT.

The CDR3 is CASSEVRTSGTYEQYF. DNA for the CDR3: TGCGCCAGCAGTGAGGTTAGGACTAGCGGGACCTACGAGCAGTACTTC. The chain links TRBV10-2 to TRBJ2-7, with 12 bases identical to TRBD2. Losses at the gene ends were 2 bases for V and 2 bases for J; bases not matched to a gene: 4. Germline values: CDR1 WSHSY, CDR2 SAAADI. The CDR3 spans 16 residues.

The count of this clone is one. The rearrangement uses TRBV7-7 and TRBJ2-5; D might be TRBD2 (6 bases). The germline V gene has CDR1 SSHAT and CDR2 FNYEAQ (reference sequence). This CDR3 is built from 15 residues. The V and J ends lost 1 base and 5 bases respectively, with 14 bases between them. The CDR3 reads CASSLVGGTGETQYF. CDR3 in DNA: TGTGCCAGCAGCTTAGTGGGGGGAACGGGGGAGACCCAGTACTTC.

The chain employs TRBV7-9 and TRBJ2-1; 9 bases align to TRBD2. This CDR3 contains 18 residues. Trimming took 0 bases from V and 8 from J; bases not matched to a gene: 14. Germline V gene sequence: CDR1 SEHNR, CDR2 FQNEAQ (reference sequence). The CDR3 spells CASSLAQGASGAVYEQFF. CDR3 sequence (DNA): TGTGCCAGCAGCTTAGCGCAAGGGGCTAGCGGGGCGGTTTATGAGCAGTTCTTC.

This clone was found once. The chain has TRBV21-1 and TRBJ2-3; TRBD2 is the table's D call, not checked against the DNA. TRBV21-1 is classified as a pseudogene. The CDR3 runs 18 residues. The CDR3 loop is CASSKVAGEAQDTDTQYF. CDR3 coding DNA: TGTGCCAGCAGCAAGGTAGCGGGAGAAGCCCAAGACACAGATACGCAGTATTTT.

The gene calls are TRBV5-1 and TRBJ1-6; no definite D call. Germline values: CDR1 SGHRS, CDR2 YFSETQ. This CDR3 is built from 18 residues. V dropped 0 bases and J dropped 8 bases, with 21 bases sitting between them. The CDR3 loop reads CASSLAGQGRFWDSPLHF. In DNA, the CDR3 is TGCGCCAGCAGCTTGGCTGGGCAAGGGAGATTTTGGGATTCACCCCTCCACTTT.

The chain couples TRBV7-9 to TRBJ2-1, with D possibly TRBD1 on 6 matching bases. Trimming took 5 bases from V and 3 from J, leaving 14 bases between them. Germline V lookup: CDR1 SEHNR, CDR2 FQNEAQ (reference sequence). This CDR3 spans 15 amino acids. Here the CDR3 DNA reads TGTGCCAGCAGCCCCGGGACAAGGGGCTACAATGAGCAGTTCTTC. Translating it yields CASSPGTRGYNEQFF.

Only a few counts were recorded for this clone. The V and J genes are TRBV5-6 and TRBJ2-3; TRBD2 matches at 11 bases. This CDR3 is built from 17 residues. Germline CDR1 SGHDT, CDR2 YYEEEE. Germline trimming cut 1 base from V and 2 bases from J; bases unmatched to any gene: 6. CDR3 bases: TGTGCCAGCAGCTTGCGGGGACTAGCGGAACACACAGATACGCAGTATTTT. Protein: CASSLRGLAEHTDTQYF.

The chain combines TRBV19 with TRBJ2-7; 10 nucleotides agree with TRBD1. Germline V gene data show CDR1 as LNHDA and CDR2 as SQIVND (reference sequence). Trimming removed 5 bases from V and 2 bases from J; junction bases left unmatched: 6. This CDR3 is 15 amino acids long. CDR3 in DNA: TGTGCCAGTAGTCATCCGGGACAGGGGACCTACGAGCAGTACTTC. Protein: CASSHPGQGTYEQYF.

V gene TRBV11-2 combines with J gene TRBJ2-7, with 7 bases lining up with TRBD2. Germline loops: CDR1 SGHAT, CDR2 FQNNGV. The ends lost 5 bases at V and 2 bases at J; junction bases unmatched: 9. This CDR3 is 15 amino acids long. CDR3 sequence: CASSLGASGAYEQYF. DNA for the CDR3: TGTGCCAGCAGCCTTGGGGCTAGCGGAGCCTACGAGCAGTACTTC.